Listed below are T cell receptor beta chains from one sample, sequenced in a study of shared clonotypes between healthy human individuals. Libraries were prepared by immunoSEQ multiplex PCR; TCRdb keeps only in-frame clonotypes and omits some of them. The repertoire holds about 300,000 clones, with around 72% as singletons. Sequenced sample: memory CD4+ T cells sorted from blood. Receptors originate from a man younger than 45 in good health. The conserved cysteine and the conserved F or W are not part of the CDR3 here. Fields, in order: V gene, clone size, J gene, CDR3 protein. Size is stated for part of the rows, as once, few or many counts, or as a class when the clone is expanded.

>TRBV11-1|NA|TRBJ2-1
ASSQGGWQF
>TRBV2|few|TRBJ2-7
ASSDIRGGEQY
>TRBV28|once|TRBJ1-2
ASSLHPEYGYT
>TRBV18|NA|TRBJ1-3
ASSPFPGNTIY
>TRBV2|NA|TRBJ2-2
ASISEGTGELF
>TRBV7-2|NA|NA
ASSISGGTSYEQY
>TRBV7-8|NA|TRBJ2-7
ASSKGQIGSIYEQY
>TRBV5-4|NA|TRBJ1-1
ASSGGDSNFPEAF
>TRBV27|NA|TRBJ2-5
ASNKETQY
>TRBV18|NA|TRBJ2-5
ASSPLRSRETQY
>TRBV5-4|NA|TRBJ2-1
ASSLEGLASRNEQF
>TRBV28|NA|TRBJ2-7
ASSFRARGRSGRAYEQY
>TRBV14|few|TRBJ1-4
ASSSRTGGREKLF
>TRBV7-9|NA|TRBJ2-7
ASSQLWGGYEQY
>TRBV18|NA|TRBJ2-3
ASYPNRADTQY
>TRBV7-2|NA|TRBJ2-2
ASSSKTGQTITGELF
>TRBV2|NA|TRBJ2-7
ASSEERGGAYEQY
>TRBV5-1|NA|TRBJ2-1
ASSLEGRAPSDEQF
>TRBV5-1|NA|TRBJ2-1
ASSLDPGGPREF
>TRBV2|NA|TRBJ2-4
ASRGSGASWGIQY
>TRBV29-1|once|TRBJ1-4
SVRVRRGNEKLF
>TRBV19|once|TRBJ2-7
ASSIDTDYRVDIEAYEQY
>TRBV28|NA|TRBJ1-1
ASRRVDRENTEAF
>TRBV18|NA|TRBJ2-7
ASSPPSRNSYEQY
>TRBV5-1|NA|TRBJ2-7
ASSFAIGPYEQY
>TRBV5-4|many|TRBJ1-1
ASSLYRGGTEAF
>TRBV9|NA|TRBJ2-2
ASSVGPPHRLAGGPGGELF
>TRBV29-1|NA|TRBJ2-1
SVDTGTPF
>TRBV5-4|NA|TRBJ2-3
ASSSPGGTDTQY
>TRBV4-2|NA|TRBJ2-5
ASSPKGNGGETQY
>TRBV5-5|NA|TRBJ2-7
ASSLVPWTDYEQY
>TRBV4-2|once|TRBJ2-3
ASSLTRRGPRTDTQY
>TRBV6-4|once|TRBJ2-7
ASIPGTYYEQY
>TRBV7-6|NA|TRBJ1-2
ASSPEANYGYT
>TRBV7-9|NA|TRBJ1-2
ASSPRDRGANYGYT
>TRBV5-4|NA|TRBJ2-3
ASSSGGGGADTQY
>TRBV5-6|NA|TRBJ1-4
ASSLKGSRGANEKLF
>TRBV4-3|NA|TRBJ2-2
ASRRGANTGELF
>TRBV7-2|NA|TRBJ1-2
ASSYSGTPNYGYT
>TRBV25-1|NA|TRBJ2-7
ASSSETGSSYEQY
>TRBV6-5|NA|TRBJ2-3
ASSYRGSTDTQY
>TRBV15|NA|TRBJ2-5
ATTFSGTETQY
>TRBV7-7|NA|TRBJ2-1
ASSRGGLTGYNEQF
>TRBV6-1|NA|TRBJ2-5
ASSSGTTETQY
>TRBV7-9|NA|TRBJ2-1
ASSPRRREGRNEQF
>TRBV27|few|TRBJ2-7
ASSLKGQFYEQY
>TRBV5-1|NA|TRBJ2-6
ASSNANSGANVLT
>TRBV5-1|many|TRBJ2-1
ASSLDARTSGSGLVSYNEQF
>TRBV6-6|many|TRBJ1-5
ASSSGGGSNQPQH
>TRBV5-1|NA|TRBJ2-7
ASSLRSPTSVSSYEQY
>TRBV29-1|NA|TRBJ1-3
SVGDNGGNTIY